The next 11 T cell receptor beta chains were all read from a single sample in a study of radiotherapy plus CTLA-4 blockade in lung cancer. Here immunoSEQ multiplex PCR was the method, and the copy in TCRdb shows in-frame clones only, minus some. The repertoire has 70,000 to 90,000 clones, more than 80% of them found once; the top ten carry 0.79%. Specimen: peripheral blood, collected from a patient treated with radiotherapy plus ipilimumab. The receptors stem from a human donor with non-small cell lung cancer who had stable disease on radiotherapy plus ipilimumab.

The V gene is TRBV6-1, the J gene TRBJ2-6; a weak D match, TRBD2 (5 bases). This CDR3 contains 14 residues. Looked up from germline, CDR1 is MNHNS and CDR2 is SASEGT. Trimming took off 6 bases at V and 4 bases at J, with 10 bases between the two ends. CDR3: CASSPREGANVLTF. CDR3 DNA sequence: TGTGCCAGCAGCCCAAGGGAGGGGGCCAACGTCCTGACTTTC.

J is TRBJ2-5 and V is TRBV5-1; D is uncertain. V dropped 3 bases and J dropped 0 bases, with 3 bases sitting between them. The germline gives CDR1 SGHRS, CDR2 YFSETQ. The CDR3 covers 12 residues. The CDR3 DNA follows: TGCGCCAGCAGCTACAACCAAGAGACCCAGTACTTC. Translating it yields CASSYNQETQYF.

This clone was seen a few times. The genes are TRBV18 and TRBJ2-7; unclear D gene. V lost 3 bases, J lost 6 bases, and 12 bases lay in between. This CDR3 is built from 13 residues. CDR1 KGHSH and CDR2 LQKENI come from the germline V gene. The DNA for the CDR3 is TGTGCCAGCTCACCCCAAGGGCTAGGCGAGCAGTACTTC. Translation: CASSPQGLGEQYF.

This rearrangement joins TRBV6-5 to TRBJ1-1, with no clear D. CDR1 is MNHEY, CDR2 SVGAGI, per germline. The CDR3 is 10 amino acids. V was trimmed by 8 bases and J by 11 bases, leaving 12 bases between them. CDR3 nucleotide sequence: TGTGCCAGCTACTTGGGTCGGGCTTTCTTT. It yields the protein CASYLGRAFF.

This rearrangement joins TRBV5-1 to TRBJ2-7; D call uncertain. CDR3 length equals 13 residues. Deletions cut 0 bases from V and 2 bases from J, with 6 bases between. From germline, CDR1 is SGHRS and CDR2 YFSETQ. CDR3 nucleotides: TGCGCCAGCAGCTTGGAAGCAGCCTACGAGCAGTACTTC. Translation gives CASSLEAAYEQYF.

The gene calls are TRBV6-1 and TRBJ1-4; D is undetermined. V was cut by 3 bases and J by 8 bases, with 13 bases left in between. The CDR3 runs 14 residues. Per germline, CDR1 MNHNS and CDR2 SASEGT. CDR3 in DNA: TGTGCCAGCAGTGATCTTCTCCGCCGCGAAAAACTGTTTTTT. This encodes CASSDLLRREKLFF.

CDR3 DNA sequence: TGTGCCGGGCGGGGAGGGGGCTATGGCTACACCTTC. Translating gives CAGRGGGYGYTF. V is TRBV2 and J is TRBJ1-2, with D maybe TRBD1 (6 bases). V lost 11 bases and J 4 bases, leaving 14 bases between the germline ends. The CDR3 sequence is 12 residues long. The germline gives CDR1 SNHLY, CDR2 FYNNEI.

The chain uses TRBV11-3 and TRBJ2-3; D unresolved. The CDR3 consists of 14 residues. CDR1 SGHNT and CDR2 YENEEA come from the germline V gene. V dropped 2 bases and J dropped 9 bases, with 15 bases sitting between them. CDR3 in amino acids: CASSLTRAPGTQYF. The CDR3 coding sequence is TGTGCCAGCAGCTTAACCCGAGCTCCCGGCACGCAGTATTTT. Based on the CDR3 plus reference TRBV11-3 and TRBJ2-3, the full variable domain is EAGVVQSPRYKIIEKKQPVAFWCNPISGHNTLYWYLQNLGQGPELLIRYENEEAVDDSQLPKDRFSAERLKGVDSTLKIQPAELGDSAVYLCASSLTRAPGTQYFGPGTRLTVL.

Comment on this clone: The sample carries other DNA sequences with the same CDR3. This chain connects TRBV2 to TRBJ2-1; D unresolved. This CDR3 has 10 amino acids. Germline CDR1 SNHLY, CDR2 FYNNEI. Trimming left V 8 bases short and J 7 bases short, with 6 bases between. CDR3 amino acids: CASEGNEQFF. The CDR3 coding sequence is TGTGCCAGCGAAGGGAATGAGCAGTTCTTC.

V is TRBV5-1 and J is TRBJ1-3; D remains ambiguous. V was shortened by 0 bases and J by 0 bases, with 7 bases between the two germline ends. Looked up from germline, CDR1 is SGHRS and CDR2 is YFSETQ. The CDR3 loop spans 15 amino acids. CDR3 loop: CASSLDGNSGNTIYF. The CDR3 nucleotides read TGCGCCAGCAGCTTGGACGGCAACTCTGGAAACACCATATATTTT.

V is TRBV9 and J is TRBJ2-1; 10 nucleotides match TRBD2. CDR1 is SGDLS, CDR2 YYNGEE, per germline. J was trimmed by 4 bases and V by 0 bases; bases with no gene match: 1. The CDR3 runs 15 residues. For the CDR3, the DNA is TGTGCCAGCAGCGTAGTAGCGGGGGGATACAATGAGCAGTTCTTC. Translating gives CASSVVAGGYNEQFF.